This T cell receptor beta chain was sequenced in a study of blood T cell repertoires in COVID-19. Across the study: Acute-phase and convalescent COVID-19 samples originated in the United States, Italy and Spain. PBMCs, B-cell-depleted T cells, or T cells provided the cDNA or gDNA that made up the material.

This CDR3 spans 13 amino acids. Trimming shortened V by 1 base and J by 11 bases, and 15 bases separated the two germline ends. From germline, CDR1 is SGHRS and CDR2 YFSETQ. Study processing details: Cell counts per sample came from amplifying reference gene primers. Some clones are missing from TCRdb's copy, which holds only in-frame ones; the method was immunoSEQ multiplex PCR. V and J calls plus clone size are reproduced from that table; the DNA served to infer D and trimming. The data show around 320,000 clones, 70% to 90% seen once. Sequenced material: peripheral blood. V usage is TRBV5-1 and J usage is TRBJ1-1, with D uncertain. The TCR sequence derives from a human donor in a cohort sampled during active COVID-19. The CDR3 region has the DNA TGCGCCAGCAGCTTGTTCGGGGATGTGGAGGCTTTCTTT. Its translation: CASSLFGDVEAFF.